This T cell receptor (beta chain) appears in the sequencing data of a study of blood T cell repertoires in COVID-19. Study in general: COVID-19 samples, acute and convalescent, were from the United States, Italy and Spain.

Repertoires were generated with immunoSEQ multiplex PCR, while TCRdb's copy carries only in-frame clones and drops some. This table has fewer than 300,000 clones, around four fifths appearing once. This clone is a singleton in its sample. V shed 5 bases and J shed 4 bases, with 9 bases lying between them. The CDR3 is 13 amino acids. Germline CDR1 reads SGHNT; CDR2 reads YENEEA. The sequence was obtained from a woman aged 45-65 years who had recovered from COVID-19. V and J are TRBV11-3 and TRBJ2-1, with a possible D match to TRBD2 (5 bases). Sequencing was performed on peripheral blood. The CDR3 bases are TGTGCCAGCAGCCGGACTGGGTACAATGAGCAGTTCTTC. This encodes CASSRTGYNEQFF.